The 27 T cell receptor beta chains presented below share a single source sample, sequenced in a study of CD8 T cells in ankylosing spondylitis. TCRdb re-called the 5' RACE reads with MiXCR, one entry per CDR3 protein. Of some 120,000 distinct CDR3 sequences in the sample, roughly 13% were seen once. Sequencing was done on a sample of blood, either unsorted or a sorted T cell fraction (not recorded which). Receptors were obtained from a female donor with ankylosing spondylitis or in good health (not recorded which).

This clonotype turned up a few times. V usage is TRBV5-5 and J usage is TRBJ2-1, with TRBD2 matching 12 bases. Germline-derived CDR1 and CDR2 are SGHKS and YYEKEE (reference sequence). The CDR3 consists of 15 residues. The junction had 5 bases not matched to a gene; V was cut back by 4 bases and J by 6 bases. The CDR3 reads CASSPGTSGRNEQFF. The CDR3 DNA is TGTGCCAGCAGCCCAGGGACTAGCGGGCGCAATGAGCAGTTCTTC. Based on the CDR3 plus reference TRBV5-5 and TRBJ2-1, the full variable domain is DAGVTQSPTHLIKTRGQQVTLRCSPISGHKSVSWYQQVLGQGPQFIFQYYEKEERGRGNFPDRFSARQFPNYSSELNVNALLLGDSALYLCASSPGTSGRNEQFFGPGTRLTVL.

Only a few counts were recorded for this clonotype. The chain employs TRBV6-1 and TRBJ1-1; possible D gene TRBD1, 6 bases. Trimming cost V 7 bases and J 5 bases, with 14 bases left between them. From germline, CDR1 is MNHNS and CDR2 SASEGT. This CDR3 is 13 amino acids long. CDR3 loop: CASTFGQRTEAFF. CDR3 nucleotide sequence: TGTGCCAGCACCTTTGGACAGAGGACTGAAGCTTTCTTT.

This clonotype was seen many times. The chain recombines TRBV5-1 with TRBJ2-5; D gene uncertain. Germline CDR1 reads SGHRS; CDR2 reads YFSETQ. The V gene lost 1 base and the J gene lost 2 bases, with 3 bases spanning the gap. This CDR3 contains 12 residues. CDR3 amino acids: CASSLLQETQYF. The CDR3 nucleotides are TGCGCCAGCAGCTTGCTTCAAGAGACCCAGTACTTC.

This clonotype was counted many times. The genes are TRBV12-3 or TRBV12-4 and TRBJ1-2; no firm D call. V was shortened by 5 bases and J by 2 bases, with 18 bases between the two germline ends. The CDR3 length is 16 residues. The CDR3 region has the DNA TGTGCCAGCAGTACGAAACACCTGGACCTAAACTATGGCTACACCTTC. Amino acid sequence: CASSTKHLDLNYGYTF.

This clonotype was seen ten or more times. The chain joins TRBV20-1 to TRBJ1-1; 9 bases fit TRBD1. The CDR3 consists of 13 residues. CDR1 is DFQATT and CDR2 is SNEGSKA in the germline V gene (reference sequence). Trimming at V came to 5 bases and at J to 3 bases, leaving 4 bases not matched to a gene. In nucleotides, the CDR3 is TGCAGTGCTTCCCGGGACAGGGACACTGAAGCTTTCTTT. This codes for CSASRDRDTEAFF.

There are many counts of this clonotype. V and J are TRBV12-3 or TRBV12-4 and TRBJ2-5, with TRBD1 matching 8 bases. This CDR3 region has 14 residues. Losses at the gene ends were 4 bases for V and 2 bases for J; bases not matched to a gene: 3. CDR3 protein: CASSSRTGQETQYF. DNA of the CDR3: TGTGCCAGCAGTTCTCGGACAGGGCAAGAGACCCAGTACTTC.

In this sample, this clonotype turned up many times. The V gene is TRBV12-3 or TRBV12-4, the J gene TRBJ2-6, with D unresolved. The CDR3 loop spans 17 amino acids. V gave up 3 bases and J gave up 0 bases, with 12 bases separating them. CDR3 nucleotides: TGTGCCAGCAGTTTGTATAAAAAAATCTCTGGGGCCAACGTCCTGACTTTC. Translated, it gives CASSLYKKISGANVLTF.

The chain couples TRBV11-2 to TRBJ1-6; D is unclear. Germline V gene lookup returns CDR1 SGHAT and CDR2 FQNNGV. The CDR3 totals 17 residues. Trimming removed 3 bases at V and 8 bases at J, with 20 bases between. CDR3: CASSFRSAGYGDSPLHF. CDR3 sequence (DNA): TGTGCCAGCAGCTTCAGGAGCGCGGGTTATGGTGATTCACCCCTCCACTTT.

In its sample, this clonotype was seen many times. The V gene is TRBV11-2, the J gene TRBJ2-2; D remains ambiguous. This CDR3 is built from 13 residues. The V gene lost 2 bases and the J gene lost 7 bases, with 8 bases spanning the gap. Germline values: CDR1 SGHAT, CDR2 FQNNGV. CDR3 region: CASSLWESGELFF. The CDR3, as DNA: TGTGCCAGCAGCTTATGGGAAAGCGGGGAGCTGTTTTTT. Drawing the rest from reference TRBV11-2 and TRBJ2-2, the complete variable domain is EAGVAQSPRYKIIEKRQSVAFWCNPISGHATLYWYQQILGQGPKLLIQFQNNGVVDDSQLPKDRFSAERLKGVDSTLKIQPAKLEDSAVYLCASSLWESGELFFGEGSRLTVL.

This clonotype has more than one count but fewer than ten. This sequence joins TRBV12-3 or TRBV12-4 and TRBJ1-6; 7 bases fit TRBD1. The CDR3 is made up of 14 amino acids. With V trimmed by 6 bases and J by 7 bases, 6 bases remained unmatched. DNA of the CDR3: TGTGCCAGCAGAACAGGGGCCCAAAATTCACCCCTCCACTTT. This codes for CASRTGAQNSPLHF.

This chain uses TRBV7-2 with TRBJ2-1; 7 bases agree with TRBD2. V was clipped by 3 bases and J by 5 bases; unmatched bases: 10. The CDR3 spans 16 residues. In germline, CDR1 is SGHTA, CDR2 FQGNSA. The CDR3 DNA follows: TGTGCCAGCAGCTTCACTGCGGGACTAACTAACAATGAGCAGTTCTTC. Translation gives CASSFTAGLTNNEQFF.

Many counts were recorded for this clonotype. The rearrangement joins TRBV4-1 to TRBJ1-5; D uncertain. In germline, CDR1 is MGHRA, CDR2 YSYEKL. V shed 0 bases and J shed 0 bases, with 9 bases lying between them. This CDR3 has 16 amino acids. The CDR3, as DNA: TGCGCCAGCAGCCAAGATGTAGGGATTAGCAATCAGCCCCAGCATTTT. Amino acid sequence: CASSQDVGISNQPQHF.

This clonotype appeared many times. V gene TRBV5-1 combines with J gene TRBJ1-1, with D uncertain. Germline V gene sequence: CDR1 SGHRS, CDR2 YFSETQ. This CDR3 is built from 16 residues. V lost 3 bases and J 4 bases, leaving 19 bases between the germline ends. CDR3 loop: CASSSGGGFSVTEAFF. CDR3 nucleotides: TGCGCCAGCAGCTCTGGAGGAGGGTTTAGCGTCACTGAAGCTTTCTTT.

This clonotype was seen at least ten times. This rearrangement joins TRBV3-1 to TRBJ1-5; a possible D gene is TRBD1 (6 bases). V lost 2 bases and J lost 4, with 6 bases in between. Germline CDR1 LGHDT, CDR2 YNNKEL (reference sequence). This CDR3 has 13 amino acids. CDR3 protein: CASSQTGNQPQHF. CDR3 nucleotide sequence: TGTGCCAGCAGCCAAACAGGGAATCAGCCCCAGCATTTT.

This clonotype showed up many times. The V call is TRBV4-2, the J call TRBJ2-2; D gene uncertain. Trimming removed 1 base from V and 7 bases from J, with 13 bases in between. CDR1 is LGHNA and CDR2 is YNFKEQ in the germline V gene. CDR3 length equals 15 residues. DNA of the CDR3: TGTGCCAGCAGCCAAGTGGTGGGCGCAGGCGGGGAGCTGTTTTTT. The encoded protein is CASSQVVGAGGELFF.

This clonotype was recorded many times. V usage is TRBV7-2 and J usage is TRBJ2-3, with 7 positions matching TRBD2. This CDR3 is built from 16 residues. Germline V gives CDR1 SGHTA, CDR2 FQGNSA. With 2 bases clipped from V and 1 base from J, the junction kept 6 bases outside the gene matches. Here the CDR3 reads CASSLKWAGGTDTQYF. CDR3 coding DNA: TGTGCCAGCAGCTTAAAGTGGGCGGGAGGCACAGATACGCAGTATTTT.

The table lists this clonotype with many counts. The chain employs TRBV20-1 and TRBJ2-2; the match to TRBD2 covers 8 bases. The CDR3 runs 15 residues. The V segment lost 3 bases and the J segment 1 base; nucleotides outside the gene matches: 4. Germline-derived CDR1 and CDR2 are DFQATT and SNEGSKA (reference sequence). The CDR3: CSARVSGGNTGELFF. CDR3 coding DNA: TGCAGTGCTAGGGTCAGCGGGGGGAACACCGGGGAGCTGTTTTTT.

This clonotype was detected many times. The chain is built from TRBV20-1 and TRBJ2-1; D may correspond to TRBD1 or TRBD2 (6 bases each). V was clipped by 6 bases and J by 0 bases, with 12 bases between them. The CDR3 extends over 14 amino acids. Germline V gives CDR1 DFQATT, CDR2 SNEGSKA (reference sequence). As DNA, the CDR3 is TGCAGTGCATCGGGGGCGATCTCCTACAATGAGCAGTTCTTC. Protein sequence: CSASGAISYNEQFF.

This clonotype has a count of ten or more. This chain's CDR3 is CASSYSWGQSTDTQYF. The CDR3 bases are TGTGCCAGCAGTTACTCATGGGGGCAGAGCACAGATACGCAGTATTTT. This sequence joins TRBV6-5 and TRBJ2-3; TRBD1 is a possible D gene (6 bases). Trimming cost V 0 bases and J 0 bases, with 10 bases left between them. Germline CDR1 is MNHEY and CDR2 is SVGAGI. The CDR3 is 16 amino acids.

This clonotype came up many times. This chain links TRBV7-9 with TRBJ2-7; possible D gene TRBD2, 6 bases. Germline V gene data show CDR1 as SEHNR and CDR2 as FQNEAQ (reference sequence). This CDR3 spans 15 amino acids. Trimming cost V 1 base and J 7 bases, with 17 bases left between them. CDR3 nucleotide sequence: TGTGCCAGCAGCTTAGATGCGGGGCCGAAGAGAGAGCAGTACTTC. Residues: CASSLDAGPKREQYF.

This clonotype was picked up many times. The CDR3 DNA is TGTGCCAGCATAGGTGCCGCACGGAACAATGAGCAGTTCTTC. The encoded protein is CASIGAARNNEQFF. The chain has TRBV7-8 and TRBJ2-1; D uncertain. This CDR3 spans 14 amino acids. V was trimmed by 7 bases and J by 5 bases, leaving 15 bases between them. CDR1 is SGHVS and CDR2 is FQNEAQ in the germline V gene. The full variable domain, with the rest looked up from reference TRBV7-8 and TRBJ2-1, is GAGVSQSPRYKVAKRGQDVALRCDPISGHVSLFWYQQALGQGPEFLTYFQNEAQLDKSGLPSDRFFAERPEGSVSTLKIQRTQQEDSAVYLCASIGAARNNEQFFGPGTRLTVL.

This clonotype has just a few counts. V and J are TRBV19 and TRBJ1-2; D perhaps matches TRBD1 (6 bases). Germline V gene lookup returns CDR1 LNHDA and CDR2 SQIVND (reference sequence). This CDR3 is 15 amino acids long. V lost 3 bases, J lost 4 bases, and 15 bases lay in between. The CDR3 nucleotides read TGTGCCAGTAGTATCAAGGGGACAACTCCCTATGGCTACACCTTC. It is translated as CASSIKGTTPYGYTF.

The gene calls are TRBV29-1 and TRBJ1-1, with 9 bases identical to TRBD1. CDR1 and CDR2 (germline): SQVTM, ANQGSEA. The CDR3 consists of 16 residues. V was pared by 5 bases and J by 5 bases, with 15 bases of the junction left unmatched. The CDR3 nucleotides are TGCAGCGTTTCCCGCCCCGGGACAGGGTTAGAAACTGAAGCTTTCTTT. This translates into CSVSRPGTGLETEAFF.

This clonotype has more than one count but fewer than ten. DNA for the CDR3: TGTGCCAGCAGCTTACTAGATTCCGATACGCAGTATTTT. As protein: CASSLLDSDTQYF. V and J are TRBV7-9 and TRBJ2-3, with no clear D. This CDR3 has 13 amino acids. CDR1 is SEHNR, CDR2 FQNEAQ, per germline (reference sequence). V was clipped by 2 bases and J by 6 bases, with 9 bases between them.

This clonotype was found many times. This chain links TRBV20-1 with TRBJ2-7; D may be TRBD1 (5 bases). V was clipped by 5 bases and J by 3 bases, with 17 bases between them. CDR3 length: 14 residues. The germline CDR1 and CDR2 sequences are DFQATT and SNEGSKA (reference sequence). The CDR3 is CSAAPAGRVYEQYF. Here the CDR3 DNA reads TGCAGTGCTGCCCCCGCAGGCAGGGTCTACGAGCAGTACTTC.

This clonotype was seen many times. CDR3 bases: TGTGCCAGCAGCAAGAGCGGGTCCAGCTCCTACGAGCAGTACTTC. Translated: CASSKSGSSSYEQYF. The chain joins TRBV12-3 or TRBV12-4 to TRBJ2-7; weak D call: TRBD2 (6 bases). The CDR3 sequence is 15 residues long. V lost 6 bases and J 0 bases, leaving 15 bases between the germline ends.

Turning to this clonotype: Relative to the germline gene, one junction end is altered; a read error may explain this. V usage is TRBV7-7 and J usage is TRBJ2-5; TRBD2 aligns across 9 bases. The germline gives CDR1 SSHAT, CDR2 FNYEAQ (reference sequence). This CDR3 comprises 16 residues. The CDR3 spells CASSLYLAGTQETQYF. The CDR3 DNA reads TGTGCTAGCAGCTTATACCTAGCGGGAACCCAAGAGACCCAGTACTTC. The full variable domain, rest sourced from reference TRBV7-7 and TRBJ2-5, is GAGVSQSPRYKVTKRGQDVTLRCDPISSHATLYWYQQALGQGPEFLTYFNYEAQPDKSGLPSDRFSAERPEGSISTLTIQRTEQRDSAMYRCASSLYLAGTQETQYFGPGTRLLVL.